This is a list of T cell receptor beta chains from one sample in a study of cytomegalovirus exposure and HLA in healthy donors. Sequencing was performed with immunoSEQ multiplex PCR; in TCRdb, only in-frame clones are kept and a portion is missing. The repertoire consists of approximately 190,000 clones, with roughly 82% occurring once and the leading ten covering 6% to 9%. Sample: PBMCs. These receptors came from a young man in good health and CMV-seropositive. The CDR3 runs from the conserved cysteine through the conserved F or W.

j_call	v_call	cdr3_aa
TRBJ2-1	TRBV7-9	CASRRVRTRNYNEQFF
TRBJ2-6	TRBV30	CAWSRDRGPPKSGANVLTF
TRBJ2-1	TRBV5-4	CASRIAGGRNEQFF
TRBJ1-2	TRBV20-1	CSATGFGYTF
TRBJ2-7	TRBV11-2	CASSSGVIGTGGEQYF
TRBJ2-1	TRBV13	CASSLGGTSGSGEQFF
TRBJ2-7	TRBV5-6	CASSLVGGAGEQYF
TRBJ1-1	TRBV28	CASSFRENTEAFF
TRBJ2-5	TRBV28	CASSLREPGLAGGIQETQYF
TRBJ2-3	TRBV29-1	CSVDVRRGADTQYF
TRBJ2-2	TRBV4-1	CASSLPRGRNTGELFF
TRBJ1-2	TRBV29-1	CSVGTGDYGYTF
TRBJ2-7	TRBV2	CASSEASYEQYF
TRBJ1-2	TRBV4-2	CASSPGQGGNYGYTF
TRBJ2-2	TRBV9	CASSGDDTGELFF
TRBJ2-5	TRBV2	CASSHPTSGKSYQETQYF
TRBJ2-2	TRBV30	CAWRRGTGTSGRATGELFF